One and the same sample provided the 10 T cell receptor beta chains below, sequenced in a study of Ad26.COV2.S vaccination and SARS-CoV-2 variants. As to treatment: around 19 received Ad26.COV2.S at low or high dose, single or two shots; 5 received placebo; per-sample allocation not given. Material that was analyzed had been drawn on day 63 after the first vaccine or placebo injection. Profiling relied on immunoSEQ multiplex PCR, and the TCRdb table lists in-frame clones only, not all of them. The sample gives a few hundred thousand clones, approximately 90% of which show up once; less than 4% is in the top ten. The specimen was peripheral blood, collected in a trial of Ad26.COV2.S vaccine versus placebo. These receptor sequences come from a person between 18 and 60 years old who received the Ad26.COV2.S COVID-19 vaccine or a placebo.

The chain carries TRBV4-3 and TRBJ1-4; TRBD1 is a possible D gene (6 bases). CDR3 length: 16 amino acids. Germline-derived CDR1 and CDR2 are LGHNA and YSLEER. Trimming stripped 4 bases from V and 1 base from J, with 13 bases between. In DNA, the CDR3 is TGCGCCAGCAGCCCGGGCCGGGACAAAACTAATGAAAAACTGTTTTTT. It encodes CASSPGRDKTNEKLFF.

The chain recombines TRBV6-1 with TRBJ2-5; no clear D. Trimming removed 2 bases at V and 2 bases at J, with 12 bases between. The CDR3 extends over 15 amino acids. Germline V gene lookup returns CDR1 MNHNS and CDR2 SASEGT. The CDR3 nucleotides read TGTGCCAGCAGTGAATTCACAGCAATACAAGAGACCCAGTACTTC. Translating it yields CASSEFTAIQETQYF.

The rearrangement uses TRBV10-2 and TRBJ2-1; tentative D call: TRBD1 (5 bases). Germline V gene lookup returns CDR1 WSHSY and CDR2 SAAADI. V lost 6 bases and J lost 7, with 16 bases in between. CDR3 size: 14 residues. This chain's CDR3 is CASSEQGAENEQFF. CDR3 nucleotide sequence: TGCGCCAGCAGCGAGCAAGGGGCAGAGAATGAGCAGTTCTTC.

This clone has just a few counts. This chain's CDR3 is CASTKGEGLYGYTF. The CDR3 coding sequence is TGTGCCAGCACCAAGGGGGAGGGGCTCTATGGCTACACCTTC. The genes are TRBV6-5 and TRBJ1-2, with D perhaps TRBD1 (6 bases). Per germline, CDR1 MNHEY and CDR2 SVGAGI. The CDR3 runs to 14 residues. With 7 bases removed from V and 4 bases from J, the gap between germline ends came to 16 bases.

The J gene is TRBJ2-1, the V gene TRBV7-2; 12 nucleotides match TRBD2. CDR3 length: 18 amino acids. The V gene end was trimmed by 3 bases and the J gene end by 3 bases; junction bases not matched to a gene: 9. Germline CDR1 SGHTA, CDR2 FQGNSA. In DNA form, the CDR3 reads TGTGCCAGCAGCTTTCGACTAGCGGGGGCCCGGTACTACAATGAGCAGTTCTTC. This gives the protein CASSFRLAGARYYNEQFF.

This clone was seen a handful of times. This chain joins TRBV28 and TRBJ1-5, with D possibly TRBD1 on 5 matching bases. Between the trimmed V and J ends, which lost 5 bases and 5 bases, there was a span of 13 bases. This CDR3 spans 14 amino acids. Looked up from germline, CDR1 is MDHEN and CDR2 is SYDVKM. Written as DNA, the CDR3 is TGTGCCAGCAGTAACAGACAGATAGATCAGCCCCAGCATTTT. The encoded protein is CASSNRQIDQPQHF.

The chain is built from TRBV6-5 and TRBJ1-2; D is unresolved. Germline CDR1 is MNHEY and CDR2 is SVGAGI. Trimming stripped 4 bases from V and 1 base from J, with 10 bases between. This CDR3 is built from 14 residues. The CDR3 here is CASSSVASNYGYTF. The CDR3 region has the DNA TGTGCCAGCAGTTCCGTGGCCAGTAACTATGGCTACACCTTC.

The CDR3, as DNA: TGTGGATCGGGTAGCACAGATACGCAGTATTTT. Translation gives CGSGSTDTQYF. This chain joins TRBV2 and TRBJ2-3; D is unresolved. Germline CDR1 SNHLY, CDR2 FYNNEI. This CDR3 is built from 11 residues. The full variable domain, its missing parts supplied by reference TRBV2 and TRBJ2-3, is EPEVTQTPSHQVTQMGQEVILRCVPISNHLYFYWYRQILGQKVEFLVSFYNNEISEKSEIFDDQFSVERPDGSNFTLKIRSTKLEDSAMYFCGSGSTDTQYFGPGTRLTVL.

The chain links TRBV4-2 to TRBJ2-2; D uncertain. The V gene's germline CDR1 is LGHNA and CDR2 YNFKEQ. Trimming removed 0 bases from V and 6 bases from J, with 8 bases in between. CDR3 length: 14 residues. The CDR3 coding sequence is TGTGCCAGCAGCCAAGATTGGATTCCCGGGGAGCTGTTTTTT. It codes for CASSQDWIPGELFF.

CDR3 nucleotides: TGTGCCAGCAGCGGACGACCGGGACAGACTAATTCACCCCTCCACTTT. Protein sequence: CASSGRPGQTNSPLHF. The chain uses TRBV9 and TRBJ1-6; 7 bases align to TRBD1. The V gene end was trimmed by 3 bases and the J gene end by 6 bases; junction bases not matched to a gene: 9. Germline CDR1 is SGDLS and CDR2 is YYNGEE. CDR3 length equals 16 residues.